The 24 T cell receptor beta chains below were found in one sample sequenced in a study of blood T cells in healthy people across ages. Combining a sample-barcoded 5' primer with a J-beta primer mix, a second PCR ran for about 7 to 12 cycles. TCRdb processed the 5' RACE reads anew with MiXCR; each CDR3 protein has one entry. The sample carries approximately 900,000 distinct CDR3 sequences, around 49% recorded once. Sequencing was done on a sample of blood. The receptor set was obtained from a man aged 25 to 40 in good health.

This clonotype has a handful of counts. This sequence joins TRBV6-5 and TRBJ1-2; 7 nucleotides align to TRBD1. After removal of 6 bases from V and 4 bases from J, the junction contained 11 bases not matched to a gene. Germline CDR1 and CDR2: MNHEY and SVGAGI. The CDR3 spans 15 residues. For the CDR3, the DNA is TGTGCCAGCAGCCTCATCACGGGACAGCTCTATGGCTACACCTTC. This codes for CASSLITGQLYGYTF.

With respect to this clonotype: An end of the junction does not agree with germline; a read error may underlie this. The chain links TRBV6-5 to TRBJ1-4, with 8 nucleotides matching TRBD1. There are 15 residues in the CDR3. The germline CDR1 and CDR2 sequences are MNHEY and SVGAGI. The CDR3 here is CASSHSSGGREKLFF. DNA for the CDR3: TGTGCCAGCAGTCACTCGTCAGGGGGCAGAGAAAAACTGTTTTTT.

This clonotype was found a few times. The rearrangement joins TRBV4-2 to TRBJ1-5, with TRBD1 matching 10 bases. Trimming took 4 bases from V and 6 from J; bases not matched to a gene: 6. CDR3 size: 15 residues. In germline, CDR1 is LGHNA, CDR2 YNFKEQ. CDR3 sequence reads: CASSLQRTGGQPQHF. DNA for the CDR3: TGTGCCAGCAGCCTACAAAGGACAGGGGGTCAGCCCCAGCATTTT.

In its sample, this clonotype was seen a few times. This chain links TRBV29-1 with TRBJ2-4; D not resolved. CDR1 and CDR2 from the germline V gene are SQVTM and ANQGSEA. CDR3 size: 13 residues. V lost 8 bases and J 0 bases, leaving 11 bases between the germline ends. CDR3 sequence: CSTIPLAKNIQYF. CDR3 coding DNA: TGCAGCACGATCCCTTTAGCCAAAAACATTCAGTACTTC.

Concerning this clonotype itself: This clone may be a read error of a much larger clone one base away. V gene TRBV5-1 combines with J gene TRBJ2-5; 8 bases are shared with TRBD1. The CDR3 is made up of 16 amino acids. Germline assignment: CDR1 SGHRS and CDR2 YFSETQ. CDR3 DNA: TGCGCCAGCAGCTCCAACACCCGACAGGGGCAGGAGATCCAGTACTTC. Protein sequence: CASSSNTRQGQEIQYF.

This rearrangement joins TRBV20-1 to TRBJ2-4; 7 bases match TRBD1. Germline V gives CDR1 DFQATT, CDR2 SNEGSKA (reference sequence). CDR3 length equals 14 residues. The V gene end was trimmed by 6 bases and the J gene end by 3 bases; junction bases not matched to a gene: 8. CDR3 protein: CSAPTGKGKNIQYF. CDR3 bases: TGCAGTGCCCCGACAGGGAAGGGCAAAAACATTCAGTACTTC.

This chain links TRBV5-4 with TRBJ1-2; D unresolved. The V end lost 2 bases, the J end lost 6 bases, and 11 bases lay between the germline ends. This CDR3 contains 13 residues. Germline V gene data show CDR1 as SGHNT and CDR2 as YYREEE (reference sequence). Here the CDR3 DNA reads TGTGCCAGCAGCTTAACGAAGGACGATGGCTACACCTTC. It specifies CASSLTKDDGYTF.

This clonotype was observed a few times. This chain joins TRBV9 and TRBJ2-5; 9 positions agree with TRBD2. The CDR3 is 16 residues long. The V segment lost 4 bases and the J segment 2 bases; nucleotides outside the gene matches: 9. Germline CDR1 and CDR2: SGDLS and YYNGEE. CDR3 coding DNA: TGTGCCAGCAGCCCTCGGACTAGCGACCTTCAAGAGACCCAGTACTTC. It translates to CASSPRTSDLQETQYF.

This clonotype was found a few times. V gene TRBV6-5 combines with J gene TRBJ2-2; no clear D. The CDR3 spans 14 residues. Per the germline V gene, CDR1 is MNHEY and CDR2 is SVGAGI. V shed 2 bases and J shed 1 base, with 5 bases lying between them. The CDR3 loop reads CASSYGVNTGELFF. For the CDR3, the DNA is TGTGCCAGCAGTTACGGGGTGAACACCGGGGAGCTGTTTTTT.

The V and J genes are TRBV2 and TRBJ1-1; no clear D gene. Germline CDR1 is SNHLY and CDR2 is FYNNEI. This CDR3 region has 12 residues. V was shortened by 11 bases and J by 6 bases, with 16 bases between the two germline ends. CDR3 coding DNA: TGTGCCTCCACGTGGGGAGGCGCTGAAGCTTTCTTT. Its protein is CASTWGGAEAFF. Variable domain in full (rest from reference TRBV2 and TRBJ1-1): EPEVTQTPSHQVTQMGQEVILRCVPISNHLYFYWYRQILGQKVEFLVSFYNNEISEKSEIFDDQFSVERPDGSNFTLKIRSTKLEDSAMYFCASTWGGAEAFFGQGTRLTVV.

The chain recombines TRBV5-1 with TRBJ1-1, with 9 bases fitting TRBD1. This CDR3 is built from 15 residues. Germline V gene sequence: CDR1 SGHRS, CDR2 YFSETQ. The V and J ends lost 3 bases and 7 bases, in that order; junction bases with no gene match: 10. The CDR3 DNA follows: TGCGCCAGCAGCTATTACACAGGGGGCAGCGGTGAAGCTTTCTTT. This sequence encodes CASSYYTGGSGEAFF.

This clonotype was seen just once. CDR3 region: CASRTPGGDTQYF. CDR3 sequence (DNA): TGTGCCAGCAGGACTCCTGGGGGGGATACGCAGTATTTT. The rearrangement links TRBV25-1 to TRBJ2-3, with a tentative D call TRBD2 (6 bases). This CDR3 is built from 13 residues. The V gene's germline CDR1 is MGHDK and CDR2 SYGVNS. With 6 bases removed from V and 6 bases from J, the gap between germline ends came to 13 bases.

This chain connects TRBV9 to TRBJ1-1; the match to TRBD1 covers 8 bases. Trimming took 4 bases from V and 7 from J; bases not matched to a gene: 12. This CDR3 is built from 15 residues. Germline assignment: CDR1 SGDLS and CDR2 YYNGEE. CDR3 protein: CASSPTTGETDEAFF. The CDR3 DNA reads TGTGCCAGCAGCCCAACGACAGGGGAGACGGATGAAGCTTTCTTT.

This clonotype was seen more than once but under ten times. The chain uses TRBV6-5 and TRBJ2-7, with TRBD2 matching 8 bases. The CDR3 is 15 amino acids. V dropped 2 bases and J dropped 5; count of bases not matched to a gene: 8. CDR1 and CDR2 (germline): MNHEY, SVGAGI. The CDR3 bases are TGTGCCAGCAGTTACGATATGGGGACTAGGGACGAGCAGTACTTC. This encodes CASSYDMGTRDEQYF.

This clonotype was recorded at least ten times. The chain couples TRBV6-4 to TRBJ2-1, with 10 positions matching TRBD2. V dropped 5 bases and J dropped 1; count of bases not matched to a gene: 5. This CDR3 contains 16 residues. The germline gives CDR1 MRHNA, CDR2 SNTAGT. In nucleotides, the CDR3 is TGTGCCAGCAGTAGCTGGACTAGCGGATCCTACAATGAGCAGTTCTTC. The encoded protein is CASSSWTSGSYNEQFF.

The genes are TRBV11-1 and TRBJ2-7; possible D gene TRBD2, 5 bases. The CDR3 contains 16 residues. V gave up 6 bases and J gave up 3 bases, with 21 bases separating them. Looked up from germline, CDR1 is SGHAT and CDR2 is FQDESV (reference sequence). The CDR3 sequence is CASSQNTGADYYEQYF. Written as DNA, the CDR3 is TGTGCCAGCAGTCAAAACACGGGCGCCGACTACTACGAGCAGTACTTC.

V and J are TRBV6-5 and TRBJ2-3; no clear D gene. CDR3 length equals 15 residues. CDR1 is MNHEY, CDR2 SVGAGI, per germline. The germline V and J ends were trimmed by 6 bases and 3 bases, with 16 bases remaining between them. The CDR3 region has the DNA TGTGCCAGCAGCTATACGGTCGCGAGGACAGATACGCAGTATTTT. Translation: CASSYTVARTDTQYF.

This chain links TRBV10-3 with TRBJ1-4; no firm D call. The CDR3 runs to 13 residues. Trimming shortened V by 2 bases and J by 7 bases, and 8 bases separated the two germline ends. CDR1 and CDR2 (germline): ENHRY, SYGVKD. CDR3 sequence: CAISEGLSEKLFF. The CDR3 bases are TGTGCCATCAGTGAGGGGCTCTCTGAAAAACTGTTTTTT.

The chain uses TRBV7-2 and TRBJ2-4; D may be TRBD2 (5 bases). The tail of the sequence fits TRBJ2-7 better, so the J call may be wrong. CDR1 is SGHTA, CDR2 FQGNSA, per germline. This CDR3 comprises 13 residues. The CDR3 coding sequence is TGTGCCAGCAGCCCCCGGACTCTGGGCGAGCAGTACTTC. This encodes CASSPRTLGEQYF.

The rearrangement links TRBV29-1 to TRBJ2-4; the match to TRBD2 covers 10 bases. Germline V lookup: CDR1 SQVTM, CDR2 ANQGSEA. The CDR3 totals 16 residues. Trimming at V came to 4 bases and at J to 3 bases, leaving 9 bases not matched to a gene. The CDR3 DNA reads TGCAGCGTTGCTACTATAGCGGGAGGTATCAAAAACATTCAGTACTTC. It translates to CSVATIAGGIKNIQYF.

This clonotype was recorded only once. The rearrangement links TRBV2 to TRBJ2-3; 10 bases align to TRBD2. The CDR3 runs 14 residues. The germline gives CDR1 SNHLY, CDR2 FYNNEI. Germline trimming cut 7 bases from V and 5 bases from J; bases unmatched to any gene: 6. This CDR3 reads CASTLAGVIDTQYF. CDR3 DNA: TGTGCCAGCACGCTAGCGGGGGTAATAGATACGCAGTATTTT.

V usage is TRBV5-1 and J usage is TRBJ2-5, with TRBD1 matching over 7 bases. The germline CDR1 and CDR2 sequences are SGHRS and YFSETQ. Trimming cost V 0 bases and J 11 bases; bases outside gene matches: 13. The CDR3 covers 15 residues. The CDR3 loop reads CASSLDPRNTGEQYF. In DNA form, the CDR3 reads TGCGCCAGCAGCTTGGATCCGAGGAACACAGGGGAGCAGTACTTC.

The rearrangement joins TRBV4-2 to TRBJ2-7; TRBD2 might be the D (7 bases). The CDR3 consists of 16 residues. Looked up from germline, CDR1 is LGHNA and CDR2 is YNFKEQ. V was cut by 1 base and J by 2 bases, with 15 bases left in between. In DNA form, the CDR3 reads TGTGCCAGCAGCCAAGGGATCCGGGGGGACACCTACGAGCAGTACTTC. This sequence encodes CASSQGIRGDTYEQYF.

The V and J genes are TRBV9 and TRBJ2-3; the D gene is possibly TRBD1 (6 bases). The germline V gene encodes CDR1 SGDLS and CDR2 YYNGEE. Trimming removed 3 bases at V and 3 bases at J, with 14 bases between. CDR3 length: 15 residues. The CDR3 DNA reads as TGTGCCAGCAGCGATGGGGGCGAAATAACAGATACGCAGTATTTT. Its protein is CASSDGGEITDTQYF.